This T cell receptor (beta chain) is drawn from a study of identical twins. The CDR3 has 15 amino acids. The V segment lost 5 bases and the J segment 7 bases; nucleotides outside the gene matches: 11. Germline V gene sequence: CDR1 SGHDT, CDR2 YYEEEE. Study-wide results and limits: Excess low generation probability was seen in twin-shared out-of-frame alpha sequences.

This clonotype was seen a few times. Its antigen is as yet unknown. A universal primer binding site was introduced by template switching. The final cDNA contained unique molecular identifiers. In TCRdb, the 5' RACE reads were re-called with MiXCR into one record per CDR3 protein. This table holds around 530,000 distinct CDR3 sequences, 13% to 15% found once. The same sample was also used in a study of yellow fever vaccine responses in identical twins. This second study says: Twins reportedly appeared to share part of their vaccine T cell response while keeping part individual.

The sequence was collected from a woman aged 18-29 years in good health. Sequenced material: CD4+ T cells sorted from blood. The chain combines TRBV5-6 with TRBJ2-1; 8 bases match TRBD1. CDR3 in DNA: TGTGCCAGCAGTTCACGGACAGGGCGCCCGAATGAGCAGTTCTTC. It is translated as CASSSRTGRPNEQFF.